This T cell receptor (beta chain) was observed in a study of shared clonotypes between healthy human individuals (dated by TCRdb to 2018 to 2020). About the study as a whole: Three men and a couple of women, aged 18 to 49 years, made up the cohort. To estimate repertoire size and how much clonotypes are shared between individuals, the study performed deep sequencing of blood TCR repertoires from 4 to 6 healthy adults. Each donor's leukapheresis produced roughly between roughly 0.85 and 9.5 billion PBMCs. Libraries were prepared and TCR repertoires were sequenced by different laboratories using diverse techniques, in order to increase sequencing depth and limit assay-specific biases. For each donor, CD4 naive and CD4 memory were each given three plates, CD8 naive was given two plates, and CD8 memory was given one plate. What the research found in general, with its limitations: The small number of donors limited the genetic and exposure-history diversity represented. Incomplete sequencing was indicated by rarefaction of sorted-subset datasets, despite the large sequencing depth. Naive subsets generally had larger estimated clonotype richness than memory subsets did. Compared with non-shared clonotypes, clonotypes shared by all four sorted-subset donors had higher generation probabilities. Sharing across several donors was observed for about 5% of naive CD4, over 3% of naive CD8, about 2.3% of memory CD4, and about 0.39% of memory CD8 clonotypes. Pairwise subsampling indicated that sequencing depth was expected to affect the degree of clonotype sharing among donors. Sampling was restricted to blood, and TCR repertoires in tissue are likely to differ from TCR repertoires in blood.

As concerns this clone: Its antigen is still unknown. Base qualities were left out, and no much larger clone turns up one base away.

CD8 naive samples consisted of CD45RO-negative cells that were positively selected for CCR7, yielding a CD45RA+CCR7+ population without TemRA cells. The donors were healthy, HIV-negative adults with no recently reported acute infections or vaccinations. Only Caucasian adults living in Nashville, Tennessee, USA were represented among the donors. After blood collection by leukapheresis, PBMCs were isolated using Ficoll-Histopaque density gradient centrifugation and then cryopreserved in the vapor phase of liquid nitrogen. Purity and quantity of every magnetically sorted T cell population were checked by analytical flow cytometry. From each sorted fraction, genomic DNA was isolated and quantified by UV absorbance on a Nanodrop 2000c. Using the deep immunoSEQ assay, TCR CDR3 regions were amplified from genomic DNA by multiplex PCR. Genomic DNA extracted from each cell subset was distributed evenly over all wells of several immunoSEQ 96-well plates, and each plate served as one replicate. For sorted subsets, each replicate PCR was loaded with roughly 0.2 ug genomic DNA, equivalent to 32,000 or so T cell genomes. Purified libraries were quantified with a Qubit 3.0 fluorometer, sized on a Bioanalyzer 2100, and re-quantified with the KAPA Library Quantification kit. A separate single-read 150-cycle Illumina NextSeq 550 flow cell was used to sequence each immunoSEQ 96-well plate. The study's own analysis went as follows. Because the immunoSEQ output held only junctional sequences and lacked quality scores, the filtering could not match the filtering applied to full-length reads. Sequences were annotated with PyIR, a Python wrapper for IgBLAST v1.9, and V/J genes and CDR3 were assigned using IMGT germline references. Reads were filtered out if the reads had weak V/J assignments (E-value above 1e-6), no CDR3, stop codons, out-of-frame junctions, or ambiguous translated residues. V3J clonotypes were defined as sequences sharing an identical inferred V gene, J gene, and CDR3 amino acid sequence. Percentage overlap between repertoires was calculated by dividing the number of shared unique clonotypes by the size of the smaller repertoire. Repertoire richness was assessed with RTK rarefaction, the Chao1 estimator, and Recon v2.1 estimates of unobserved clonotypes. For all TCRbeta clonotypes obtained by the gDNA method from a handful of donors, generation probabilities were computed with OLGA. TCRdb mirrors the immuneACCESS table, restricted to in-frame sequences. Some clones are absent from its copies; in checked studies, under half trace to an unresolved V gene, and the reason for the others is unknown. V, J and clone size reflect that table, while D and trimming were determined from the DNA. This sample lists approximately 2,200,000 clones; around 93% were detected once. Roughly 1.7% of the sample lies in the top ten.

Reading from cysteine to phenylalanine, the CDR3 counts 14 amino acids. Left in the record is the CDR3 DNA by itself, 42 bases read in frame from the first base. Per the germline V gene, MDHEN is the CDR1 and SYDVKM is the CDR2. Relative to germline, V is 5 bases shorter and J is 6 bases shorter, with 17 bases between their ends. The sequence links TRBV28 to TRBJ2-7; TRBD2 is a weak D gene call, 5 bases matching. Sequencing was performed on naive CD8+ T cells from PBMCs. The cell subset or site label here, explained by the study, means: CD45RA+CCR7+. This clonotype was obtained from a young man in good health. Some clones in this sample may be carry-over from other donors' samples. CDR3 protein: CASSHNYRRGEQYF. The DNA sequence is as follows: TGTGCCAGCAGTCATAACTACCGCCGGGGCGAGCAGTACTTC.